This passage covers 28 T cell receptor beta chains from one sample sequenced in a study of blood T cell repertoires in COVID-19. Clones were read by immunoSEQ multiplex PCR, and TCRdb kept only the in-frame ones, dropping some. Here the sample spans 95,000 to 120,000 clones, approximately 80% being singletons. The sample taken for sequencing was peripheral blood. All receptors derive from a woman aged 70 to 79 with acute or convalescent COVID-19.

J is TRBJ1-2 and V is TRBV7-2; D is uncertain. V was pared by 0 bases and J by 0 bases, with 8 bases between. Germline loops: CDR1 SGHTA, CDR2 FQGNSA. The CDR3 sequence is 15 residues long. CDR3 amino acids: CASSLAVRTNYGYTF. In DNA, the CDR3 is TGTGCCAGCAGCTTAGCGGTCAGAACTAACTATGGCTACACCTTC.

J is TRBJ2-6 and V is TRBV19; 9 bases line up with TRBD1. Per germline, CDR1 LNHDA and CDR2 SQIVND (reference sequence). Trimming at V came to 5 bases and at J to 3 bases, leaving 8 bases not matched to a gene. The CDR3 consists of 17 residues. In DNA, the CDR3 is TGTGCCAGTAGTCCCCGGACAGGGGCTTATGGGGCCAACGTCCTGACTTTC. Amino acid sequence: CASSPRTGAYGANVLTF.

This clone showed up just a few times. This rearrangement joins TRBV27 to TRBJ2-2, with TRBD2 as a possible D gene (7 bases). The CDR3 loop spans 17 amino acids. V was shortened by 4 bases and J by 2 bases, with 17 bases between the two germline ends. CDR1 is MNHEY, CDR2 SMNVEV, per germline (reference sequence). The DNA for the CDR3 is TGTGCCAGCAGTTCGAAAACGGGGGGCGCCAACACCGGGGAGCTGTTTTTT. It codes for CASSSKTGGANTGELFF.

In this sample, this clone turned up a few times. V is TRBV5-1 and J is TRBJ2-2, with D possibly TRBD2 on 6 matching bases. From germline, CDR1 is SGHRS and CDR2 YFSETQ. The CDR3 is 15 residues long. The V end was cut by 0 bases, the J end by 2 bases, with 8 bases between. The CDR3 DNA reads as TGCGCCAGCAGCTTGGATGGACTAAACACCGGGGAGCTGTTTTTT. Translation: CASSLDGLNTGELFF.

This chain links TRBV2 with TRBJ1-4; no clear D. V lost 7 bases, J lost 0 bases, and 9 bases lay in between. CDR1 is SNHLY and CDR2 is FYNNEI in the germline V gene. The CDR3 loop spans 14 amino acids. CDR3 amino acids: CASKSVSTNEKLFF. Written as DNA, the CDR3 is TGTGCCAGCAAGTCGGTTTCAACTAATGAAAAACTGTTTTTT.

The chain has TRBV5-1 and TRBJ2-1, with TRBD2 matching 10 bases. The CDR3 is made up of 14 amino acids. Germline-derived CDR1 and CDR2 are SGHRS and YFSETQ. J was trimmed by 3 bases and V by 6 bases; bases with no gene match: 3. The CDR3 nucleotides read TGCGCCAGCACCCGGACTAGCGGCTACAATGAGCAGTTCTTC. Translating gives CASTRTSGYNEQFF.

The chain combines TRBV11-3 with TRBJ1-1, with 7 bases fitting TRBD1. Germline V gives CDR1 SGHNT, CDR2 YENEEA. The CDR3 extends over 14 amino acids. The V segment lost 4 bases and the J segment 1 base; nucleotides outside the gene matches: 3. The CDR3 DNA sequence: TGTGCCAGCAGCTATCAGGGGGAGAACACTGAAGCTTTCTTT. Its translation is CASSYQGENTEAFF.

This clone is a singleton in its sample. V gene TRBV28 combines with J gene TRBJ1-3; TRBD1 is a possible D gene (6 bases). The germline V gene encodes CDR1 MDHEN and CDR2 SYDVKM. The CDR3 totals 14 residues. Trimming removed 7 bases at V and 2 bases at J, with 12 bases between. CDR3 in DNA: TGTGCCAGCATCACCAGGACAGCTGGAAACACCATATATTTT. This translates into CASITRTAGNTIYF.

The J gene is TRBJ2-1, the V gene TRBV30; no firm D call. The V and J ends lost 0 bases and 2 bases respectively, with 11 bases between them. CDR3 length: 15 residues. Germline CDR1 is GTSNPN and CDR2 is SVGIG (reference sequence). CDR3 amino acids: CAWSVPARTYNEQFF. CDR3 DNA: TGTGCCTGGAGTGTACCAGCGCGAACCTACAATGAGCAGTTCTTC.

The chain recombines TRBV11-1 with TRBJ1-2; TRBD1 aligns across 9 bases. With 5 bases clipped from V and 4 bases from J, the junction kept 5 bases outside the gene matches. Germline V gene sequence: CDR1 SGHAT, CDR2 FQDESV (reference sequence). This CDR3 comprises 14 residues. As DNA, the CDR3 is TGTGCCAGCAGCCACCGGGACAGGGCCTATGGCTACACCTTC. Translating it yields CASSHRDRAYGYTF.

The V call is TRBV7-2, the J call TRBJ2-5, with TRBD2 matching 13 bases. With V trimmed by 5 bases and J by 10 bases, 10 bases remained unmatched. From germline, CDR1 is SGHTA and CDR2 FQGNSA. The length of the CDR3 is 15 residues. CDR3 region: CASSTPTSGGRRQYF. CDR3 DNA: TGTGCCAGCAGCACCCCGACTAGCGGGGGGCGACGCCAGTACTTC.

The rearrangement joins TRBV7-2 to TRBJ1-2, with TRBD1 matching over 8 bases. The length of the CDR3 is 14 residues. The J segment lost 6 bases and the V segment lost 5 bases, leaving 8 bases of the junction unmatched. Per the germline V gene, CDR1 is SGHTA and CDR2 is FQGNSA. CDR3 amino acids: CASSPRTGRNGYTF. The DNA for the CDR3 is TGTGCCAGCAGCCCCCGGACAGGGAGGAATGGCTACACCTTC.

The gene calls are TRBV2 and TRBJ1-3, with 8 bases that match TRBD1. There are 18 residues in the CDR3. Germline V CDR1 and CDR2: SNHLY, FYNNEI. The V segment lost 6 bases and the J segment 0 bases; nucleotides outside the gene matches: 13. Here the CDR3 reads CASSLNRDRQISGNTIYF. In nucleotides, the CDR3 is TGTGCCAGCAGCCTCAACCGGGACAGGCAAATCTCTGGAAACACCATATATTTT.

The table lists this clone with a count of one. Other DNA sequences in this sample translate to the same CDR3. The chain has TRBV7-2 and TRBJ1-1; 7 bases fit TRBD1. The CDR3 contains 13 residues. The V gene end was trimmed by 4 bases and the J gene end by 4 bases; junction bases not matched to a gene: 3. Per the germline V gene, CDR1 is SGHTA and CDR2 is FQGNSA. The CDR3 DNA follows: TGTGCCAGCAGCTATAGGACAGGCACTGAAGCTTTCTTT. Translation gives CASSYRTGTEAFF.

The chain links TRBV21-1 to TRBJ2-5; no check of the table's D call, TRBD1, against the DNA was made. TRBV21-1 is labeled a pseudogene. CDR3 length equals 15 residues. Here the CDR3 DNA reads TGTGCCAGCAGCTCCCGGGACCAAGGGGGAGAGACCCAGTACTTC. Amino acids: CASSSRDQGGETQYF.

This clone was counted only a few times. CDR3 DNA sequence: TGTGCCAGCAGCCCCAGCGGGGGTAGGAATGAGCAGTTCTTC. The encoded protein is CASSPSGGRNEQFF. This chain uses TRBV11-2 with TRBJ2-1, with 8 bases fitting TRBD2. V dropped 5 bases and J dropped 7; count of bases not matched to a gene: 7. This CDR3 has 14 amino acids. The germline V gene has CDR1 SGHAT and CDR2 FQNNGV.

The chain has TRBV5-1 and TRBJ1-1; possibly TRBD1 for D (5 bases). Germline CDR1 is SGHRS and CDR2 is YFSETQ. V shed 5 bases and J shed 5 bases, with 28 bases lying between them. This CDR3 contains 18 residues. The CDR3 nucleotides are TGCGCCAGCAGTCTTGAGGGACTGTCGGCCCGGGGTAGAACTGAAGCTTTCTTT. Translated: CASSLEGLSARGRTEAFF.

The rearrangement uses TRBV7-8 and TRBJ1-4; D is possibly TRBD1 (6 bases). Trimming removed 2 bases from V and 7 bases from J, with 11 bases in between. The CDR3 is made up of 14 amino acids. In germline, CDR1 is SGHVS, CDR2 FQNEAQ. The chain's CDR3 is CASSLQGLSEKLFF. CDR3 in DNA: TGTGCCAGCAGCTTACAGGGGTTGAGTGAAAAACTGTTTTTT.

The J gene is TRBJ2-1, the V gene TRBV14, with a tentative D call TRBD1 (5 bases). The ends were cut back, 0 bases at V and 7 bases at J, with 19 bases in the middle. Germline values: CDR1 SGHDN, CDR2 FVKESK. This CDR3 region has 17 residues. CDR3 amino acids: CASSQEMNRPGVNEQFF. In DNA form, the CDR3 reads TGTGCCAGCAGCCAAGAAATGAACAGGCCAGGTGTAAATGAGCAGTTCTTC.

This chain joins TRBV19 and TRBJ2-7; TRBD2 matches at 7 bases. V lost 1 base and J lost 6; bases outside the gene matches: 12. The CDR3 has 16 residues. Germline V gene sequence: CDR1 LNHDA, CDR2 SQIVND (reference sequence). CDR3 DNA: TGTGCCAGTAGTATAGTGGTCGGAGGGAGGGCTCCCGAGCAGTACTTC. It is translated as CASSIVVGGRAPEQYF.

The CDR3: CASSVGVGGENTGELFF. CDR3 nucleotides: TGTGCCAGCAGCGTAGGGGTGGGAGGGGAGAACACCGGGGAGCTGTTTTTT. The chain employs TRBV9 and TRBJ2-2, with 7 bases fitting TRBD2. Looked up from germline, CDR1 is SGDLS and CDR2 is YYNGEE. CDR3 length: 17 amino acids. Trimming at V came to 0 bases and at J to 1 base, leaving 6 bases not matched to a gene.

The rearrangement uses TRBV3-1 (or the pseudogene TRBV3-2) and TRBJ2-5; maybe TRBD1 (6 bases). CDR1 LGHDT and CDR2 YNNKEL come from the germline V gene (reference sequence). The CDR3 sequence is 18 residues long. V was clipped by 1 base and J by 2 bases, with 20 bases between them. The CDR3 sequence is CASSQASGLPGAQETQYF. CDR3 sequence (DNA): TGTGCCAGCAGCCAAGCTTCGGGGCTTCCAGGGGCTCAAGAGACCCAGTACTTC.

This chain connects TRBV28 to TRBJ2-1; 7 positions match TRBD2. Germline V gene sequence: CDR1 MDHEN, CDR2 SYDVKM. V trimming: 10 bases; J trimming: 4 bases; junction bases outside the gene matches: 13. The CDR3 totals 15 residues. CDR3 residues: CATRGVGEGYNEQFF. The CDR3 coding sequence is TGTGCCACCCGGGGCGTCGGGGAGGGTTACAATGAGCAGTTCTTC.

V is TRBV28 and J is TRBJ1-6; D gene unclear. The CDR3 covers 11 residues. CDR1 is MDHEN, CDR2 SYDVKM, per germline. Trimming took off 2 bases at V and 9 bases at J, with 2 bases between the two ends. The CDR3 here is CASSLRSPLHF. In DNA form, the CDR3 reads TGTGCCAGCAGTTTACGTTCACCCCTCCACTTT.

The chain joins TRBV18 to TRBJ2-4, with 7 positions matching TRBD1. The CDR3 covers 15 residues. V shed 2 bases and J 0 bases; nucleotides not matched to a gene: 1. Germline CDR1 is KGHSH and CDR2 is LQKENI. The CDR3 nucleotides read TGTGCCAGCTCACCAGACAGGGTAGCCAAAAACATTCAGTACTTC. As protein: CASSPDRVAKNIQYF.

J is TRBJ1-6 and V is TRBV6-2 or TRBV6-3, with 9 bases aligning to TRBD1. The CDR3 is made up of 12 amino acids. J was trimmed by 19 bases and V by 7 bases; bases with no gene match: 11. Germline V gene sequence: CDR1 MNHEY, CDR2 SVGEGT. The CDR3 spells CASTPIPGQGHF. The CDR3 coding sequence is TGTGCCAGCACCCCAATTCCGGGACAGGGTCACTTT.

This chain uses TRBV28 with TRBJ1-5; 9 positions agree with TRBD1. V gave up 5 bases and J gave up 6 bases; unmatched junction bases: 8. Germline-derived CDR1 and CDR2 are MDHEN and SYDVKM. CDR3 length: 15 residues. The CDR3 nucleotides are TGTGCCAGCAGTATCACCGGGACAGGGAGTCAGCCCCAGCATTTT. Protein sequence: CASSITGTGSQPQHF.

The chain has TRBV19 and TRBJ2-1, with D maybe TRBD2 (5 bases). Per germline, CDR1 LNHDA and CDR2 SQIVND (reference sequence). The CDR3 extends over 15 amino acids. Trimming removed 10 bases at V and 2 bases at J, with 18 bases between. CDR3 sequence reads: CATTRDSRPYNEQFF. CDR3 bases: TGTGCCACCACCCGGGATTCGAGACCCTACAATGAGCAGTTCTTC.